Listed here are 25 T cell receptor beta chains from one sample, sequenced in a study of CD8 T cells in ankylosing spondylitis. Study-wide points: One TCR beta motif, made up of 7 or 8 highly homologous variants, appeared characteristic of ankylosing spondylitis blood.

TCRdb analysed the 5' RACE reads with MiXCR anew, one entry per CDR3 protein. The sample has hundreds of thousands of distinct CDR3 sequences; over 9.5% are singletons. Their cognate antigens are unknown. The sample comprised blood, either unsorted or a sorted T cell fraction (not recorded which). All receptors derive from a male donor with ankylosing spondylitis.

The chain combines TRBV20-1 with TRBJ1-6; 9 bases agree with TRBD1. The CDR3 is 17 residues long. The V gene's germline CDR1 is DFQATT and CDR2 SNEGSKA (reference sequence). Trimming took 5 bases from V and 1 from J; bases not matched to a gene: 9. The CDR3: CSAPGTGLMSYNSPLHF. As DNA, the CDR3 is TGCAGTGCTCCCGGGACAGGGTTGATGTCCTATAATTCACCCCTCCACTTT.

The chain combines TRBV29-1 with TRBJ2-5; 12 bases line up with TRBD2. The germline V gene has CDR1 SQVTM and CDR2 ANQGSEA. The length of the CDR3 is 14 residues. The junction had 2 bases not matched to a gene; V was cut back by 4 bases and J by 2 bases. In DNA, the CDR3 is TGCAGCGTTGTACTAGCGGGGGGACAAGAGACCCAGTACTTC. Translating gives CSVVLAGGQETQYF.

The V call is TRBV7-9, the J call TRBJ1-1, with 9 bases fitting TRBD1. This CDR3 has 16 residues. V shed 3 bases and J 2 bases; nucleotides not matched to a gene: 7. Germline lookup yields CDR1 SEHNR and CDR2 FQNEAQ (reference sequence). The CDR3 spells CASSLGQGADNTEAFF. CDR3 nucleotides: TGTGCCAGCAGCTTGGGACAGGGTGCCGATAACACTGAAGCTTTCTTT.

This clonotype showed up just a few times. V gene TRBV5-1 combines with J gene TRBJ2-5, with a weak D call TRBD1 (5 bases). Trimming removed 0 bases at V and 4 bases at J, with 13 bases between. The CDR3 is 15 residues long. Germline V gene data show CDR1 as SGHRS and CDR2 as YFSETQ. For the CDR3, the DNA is TGCGCCAGCAGCTTGGTCCTAGGGGCGACAGAGACCCAGTACTTC. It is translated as CASSLVLGATETQYF.

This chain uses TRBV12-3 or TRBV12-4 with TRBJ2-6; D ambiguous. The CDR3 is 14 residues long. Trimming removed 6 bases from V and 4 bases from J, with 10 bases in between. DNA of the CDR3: TGTGCCAGCAGCGGCAGTCTGGGGGCCAACGTCCTGACTTTC. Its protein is CASSGSLGANVLTF.

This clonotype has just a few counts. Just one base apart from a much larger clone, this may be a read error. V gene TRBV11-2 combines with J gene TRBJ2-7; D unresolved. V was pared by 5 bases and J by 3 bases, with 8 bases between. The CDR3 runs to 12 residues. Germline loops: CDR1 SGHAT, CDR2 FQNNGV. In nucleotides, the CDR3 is TGTGCCAGCAGCCGACTGGGCTACGAGCAGTACTTC. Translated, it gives CASSRLGYEQYF.

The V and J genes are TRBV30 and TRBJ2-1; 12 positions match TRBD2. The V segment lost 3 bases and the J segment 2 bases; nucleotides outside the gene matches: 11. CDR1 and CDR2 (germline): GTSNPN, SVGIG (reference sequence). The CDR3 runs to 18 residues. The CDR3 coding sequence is TGTGCCTGGAGGAGGACTAGCGGGATGTGGAGGCCCTACAATGAGCAGTTCTTC. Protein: CAWRRTSGMWRPYNEQFF.

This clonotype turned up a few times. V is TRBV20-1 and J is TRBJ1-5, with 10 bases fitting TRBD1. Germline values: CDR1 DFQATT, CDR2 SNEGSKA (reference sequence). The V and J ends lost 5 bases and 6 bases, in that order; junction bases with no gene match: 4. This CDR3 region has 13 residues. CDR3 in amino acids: CSAGQGEGQPQHF. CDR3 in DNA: TGCAGTGCTGGACAGGGGGAGGGTCAGCCCCAGCATTTT.

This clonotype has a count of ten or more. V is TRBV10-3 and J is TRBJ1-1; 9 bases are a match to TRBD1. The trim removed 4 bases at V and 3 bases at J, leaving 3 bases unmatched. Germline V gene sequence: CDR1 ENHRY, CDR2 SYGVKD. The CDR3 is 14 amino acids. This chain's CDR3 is CAISGDRVDTEAFF. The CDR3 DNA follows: TGTGCCATCAGTGGGGACAGGGTCGACACTGAAGCTTTCTTT.

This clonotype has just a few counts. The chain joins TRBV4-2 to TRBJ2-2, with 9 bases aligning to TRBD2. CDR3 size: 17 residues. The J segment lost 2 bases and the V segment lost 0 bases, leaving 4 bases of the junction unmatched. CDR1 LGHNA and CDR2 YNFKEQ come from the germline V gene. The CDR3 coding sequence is TGTGCCAGCAGCCAAGATATCGGGACTAGCAACACCGGGGAGCTGTTTTTT. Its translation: CASSQDIGTSNTGELFF.

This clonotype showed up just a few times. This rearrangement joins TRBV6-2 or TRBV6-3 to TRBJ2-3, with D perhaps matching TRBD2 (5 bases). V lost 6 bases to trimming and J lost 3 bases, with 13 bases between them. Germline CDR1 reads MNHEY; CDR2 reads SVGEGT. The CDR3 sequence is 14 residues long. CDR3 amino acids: CASSRRGITDTQYF. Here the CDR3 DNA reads TGTGCCAGCAGCCGCAGAGGGATTACAGATACGCAGTATTTT.

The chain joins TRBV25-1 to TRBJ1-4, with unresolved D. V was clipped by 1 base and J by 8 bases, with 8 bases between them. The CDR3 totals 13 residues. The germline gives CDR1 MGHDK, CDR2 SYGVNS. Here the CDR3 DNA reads TGTGCCAGCAGTGAATTCCGAGGGGAAAAACTGTTTTTT. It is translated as CASSEFRGEKLFF.

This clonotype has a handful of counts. The chain's CDR3 is CASSPRGRTGNTIYF. As DNA, the CDR3 is TGTGCCAGCTCACCACGGGGGAGGACTGGAAACACCATATATTTT. The chain has TRBV18 and TRBJ1-3; perhaps TRBD1 as D (5 bases). The V gene's germline CDR1 is KGHSH and CDR2 LQKENI. This CDR3 has 15 amino acids. Between the trimmed V and J ends, which lost 1 base and 2 bases, there was a span of 9 bases.

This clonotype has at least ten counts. CDR3 protein: CASSLGGTANTF. Here the CDR3 DNA reads TGTGCCAGCAGTTTGGGGGGGACGGCTAACACCTTC. V gene TRBV12-3 or TRBV12-4 combines with J gene TRBJ1-2, with D possibly TRBD1 on 5 matching bases. Trimming shortened V by 3 bases and J by 12 bases, and 14 bases separated the two germline ends. CDR3 size: 12 residues.

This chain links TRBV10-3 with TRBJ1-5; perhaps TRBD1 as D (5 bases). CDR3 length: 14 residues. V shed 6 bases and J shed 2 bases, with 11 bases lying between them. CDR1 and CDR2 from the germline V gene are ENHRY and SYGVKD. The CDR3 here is CAIRSGQGNQPQHF. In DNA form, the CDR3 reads TGTGCCATCAGGTCAGGGCAGGGCAATCAGCCCCAGCATTTT.

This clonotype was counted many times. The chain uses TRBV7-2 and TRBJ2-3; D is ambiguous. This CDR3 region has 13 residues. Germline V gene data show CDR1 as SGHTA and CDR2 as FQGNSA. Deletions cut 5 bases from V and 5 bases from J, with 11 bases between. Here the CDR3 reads CASSPRLVDTQYF. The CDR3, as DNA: TGTGCCAGCAGCCCCAGACTCGTAGATACGCAGTATTTT. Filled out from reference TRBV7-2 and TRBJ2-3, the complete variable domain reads GAGVSQSPSNKVTEKGKDVELRCDPISGHTALYWYRQSLGQGLEFLIYFQGNSAPDKSGLPSDRFSAERTGGSVSTLTIQRTQQEDSAVYLCASSPRLVDTQYFGPGTRLTVL.

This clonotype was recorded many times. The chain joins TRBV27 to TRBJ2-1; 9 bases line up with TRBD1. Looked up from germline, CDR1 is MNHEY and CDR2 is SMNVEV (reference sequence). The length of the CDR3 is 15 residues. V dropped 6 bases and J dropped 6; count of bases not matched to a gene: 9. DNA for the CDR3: TGTGCCAGCAGAAAGGGGGACAGGGCATCCAATGAGCAGTTCTTC. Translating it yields CASRKGDRASNEQFF.

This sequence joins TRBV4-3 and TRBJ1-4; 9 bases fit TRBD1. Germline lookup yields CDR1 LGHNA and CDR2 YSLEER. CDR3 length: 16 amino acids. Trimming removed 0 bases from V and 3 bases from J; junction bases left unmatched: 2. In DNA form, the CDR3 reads TGCGCCAGCAGCCAAGATAACAGGGGGCCTAATGAAAAACTGTTTTTT. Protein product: CASSQDNRGPNEKLFF.

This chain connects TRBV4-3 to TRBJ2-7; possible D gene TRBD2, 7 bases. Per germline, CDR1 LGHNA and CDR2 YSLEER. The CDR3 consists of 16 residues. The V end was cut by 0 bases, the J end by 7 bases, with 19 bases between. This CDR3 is CASSQDSRGRGGEQYF. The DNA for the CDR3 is TGCGCCAGCAGCCAAGATTCTAGGGGCAGGGGAGGGGAGCAGTACTTC.

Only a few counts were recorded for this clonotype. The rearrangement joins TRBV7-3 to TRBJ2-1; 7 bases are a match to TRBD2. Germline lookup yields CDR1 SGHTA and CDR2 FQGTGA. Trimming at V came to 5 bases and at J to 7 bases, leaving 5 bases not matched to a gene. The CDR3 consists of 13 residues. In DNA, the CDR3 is TGTGCCAGCAGCCGGTCTAGCGGAAATGAGCAGTTCTTC. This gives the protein CASSRSSGNEQFF.

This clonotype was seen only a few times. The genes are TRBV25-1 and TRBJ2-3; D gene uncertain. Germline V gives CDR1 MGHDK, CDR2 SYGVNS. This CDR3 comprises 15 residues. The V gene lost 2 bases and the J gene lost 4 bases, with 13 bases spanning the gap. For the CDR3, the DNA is TGTGCCAGCAGTGAACGATTGGGATCAGCAGATACGCAGTATTTT. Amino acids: CASSERLGSADTQYF.

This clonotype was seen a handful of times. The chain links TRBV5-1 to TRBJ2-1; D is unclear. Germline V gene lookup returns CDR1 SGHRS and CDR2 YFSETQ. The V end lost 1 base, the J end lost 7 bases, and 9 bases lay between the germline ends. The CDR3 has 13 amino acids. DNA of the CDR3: TGCGCCAGCAGCTTGCGGCTGCTTAATGAGCAGTTCTTC. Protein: CASSLRLLNEQFF.

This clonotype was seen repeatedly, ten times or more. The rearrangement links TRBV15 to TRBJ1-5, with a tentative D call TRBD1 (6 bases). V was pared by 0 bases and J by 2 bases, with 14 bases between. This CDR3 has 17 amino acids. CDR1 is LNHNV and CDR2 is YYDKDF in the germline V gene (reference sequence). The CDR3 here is CATSREGGMFGNQPQHF. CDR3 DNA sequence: TGTGCCACCAGCAGAGAAGGGGGAATGTTCGGCAATCAGCCCCAGCATTTT.

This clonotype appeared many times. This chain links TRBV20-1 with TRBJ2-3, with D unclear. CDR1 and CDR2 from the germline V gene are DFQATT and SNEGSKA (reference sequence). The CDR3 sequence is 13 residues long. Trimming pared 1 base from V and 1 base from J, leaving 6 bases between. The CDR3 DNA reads TGCAGTGCTAGAGTACCTCGCACAGATACGCAGTATTTT. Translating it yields CSARVPRTDTQYF.

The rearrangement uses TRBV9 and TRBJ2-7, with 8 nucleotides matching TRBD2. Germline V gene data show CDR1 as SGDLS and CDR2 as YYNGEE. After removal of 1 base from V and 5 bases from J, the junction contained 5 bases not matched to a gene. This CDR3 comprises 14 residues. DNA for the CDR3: TGTGCCAGCAGCGTATCCGGGAGGGACGACGAGCAGTACTTC. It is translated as CASSVSGRDDEQYF.